This T cell receptor beta chain was recovered during a study of shared clonotypes between healthy human individuals. With V trimmed by 4 bases and J by 3 bases, 5 bases remained unmatched. From germline, CDR1 is SGHVS and CDR2 FQNEAQ. This CDR3 is built from 16 residues. Authors' processing steps: From ImmunoSEQ came sequences covering only the junction and carrying no quality scores, so filtering differed. Clones were read by immunoSEQ multiplex PCR, and TCRdb kept only the in-frame ones, dropping some. Clone size and the V and J calls come from that table; the DNA yielded D and trimming. The data hold under 2.5 million clones, with around 90% observed a single time.

This clonotype was sampled from a young man in good health. Some clones in this sample may be carry-over from other donors' samples. V and J are TRBV7-8 and TRBJ2-7; 14 positions match TRBD2. Material for sequencing was naive CD4+ T cells from PBMCs. Subset defined: CD45RA+ positively selected. This CDR3 is CASSSGGLAGVYEQYF. For the CDR3, the DNA is TGTGCCAGCAGCTCAGGGGGACTAGCGGGGGTCTACGAGCAGTACTTC.